This T cell receptor beta chain was captured in a study of Graves' ophthalmopathy and Graves' hyperthyroidism. Study-wide background: Before any treatment was given, at initial diagnosis, peripheral blood was collected.

RNA transcripts were the template, and TCR beta CDR3 regions were amplified from them. The first-round RT-PCR employed HTBI primers together with the Qiagen OneStep RT-PCR kit. A multiplex PCR was then performed as the second round. TCRdb itself ran the multiplex PCR reads through MiXCR, one entry per CDR3 protein. Of roughly 700,000 distinct CDR3 sequences listed, roughly 40% were seen once; the top ten hold 40% to 45%. General study points: Discriminating ophthalmopathy from stable hyperthyroidism, a 13-signature model attained a sensitivity of about 85% and a specificity of 81.08%.

In its sample, this clonotype was seen a few times. Its antigen is not known. V gave up 2 bases and J gave up 7 bases; unmatched junction bases: 7. CDR1 is DFQATT and CDR2 is SNEGSKA in the germline V gene (reference sequence). This CDR3 is 14 amino acids long. Other autoimmune diseases, uncontrolled infections, pregnancy or lactation excluded patients from enrollment. The sequenced sample consisted of peripheral blood. The sequence was obtained from an adult man with Graves' ophthalmopathy. V usage is TRBV20-1 and J usage is TRBJ2-7; 11 nucleotides match TRBD2. The CDR3 here is CSARSLAGGLEQYF. The CDR3 nucleotides read TGCAGTGCTAGATCGTTAGCGGGGGGGCTTGAGCAGTACTTC.